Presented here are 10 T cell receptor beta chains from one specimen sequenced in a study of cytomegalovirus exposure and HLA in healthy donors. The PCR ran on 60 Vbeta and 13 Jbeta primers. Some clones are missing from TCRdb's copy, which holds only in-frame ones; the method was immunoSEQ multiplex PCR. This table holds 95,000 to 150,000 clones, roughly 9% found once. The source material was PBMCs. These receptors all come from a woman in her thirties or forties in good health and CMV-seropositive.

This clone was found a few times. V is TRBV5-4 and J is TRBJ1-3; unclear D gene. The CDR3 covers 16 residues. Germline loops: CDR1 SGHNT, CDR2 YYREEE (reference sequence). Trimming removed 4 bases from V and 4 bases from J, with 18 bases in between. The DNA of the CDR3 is TGTGCCAGCAGCCAAGATCGAGGGATCGAGGGAAACACCATATATTTT. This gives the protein CASSQDRGIEGNTIYF.

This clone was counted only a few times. The CDR3, as DNA: TGTGCCAGCAGCCGGACAGGGACGGAGACCCAGTACTTC. Its protein product is CASSRTGTETQYF. The chain has TRBV6-5 and TRBJ2-5; 8 bases align to TRBD1. This CDR3 is 13 amino acids long. Germline CDR1 MNHEY, CDR2 SVGAGI. V shed 6 bases and J 5 bases; nucleotides not matched to a gene: 5.

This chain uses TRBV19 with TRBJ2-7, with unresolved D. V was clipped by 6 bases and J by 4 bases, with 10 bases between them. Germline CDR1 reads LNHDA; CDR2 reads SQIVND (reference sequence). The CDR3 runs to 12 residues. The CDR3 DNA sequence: TGTGCCAGTAGATCCCACGAGTACGAGCAGTACTTC. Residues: CASRSHEYEQYF.

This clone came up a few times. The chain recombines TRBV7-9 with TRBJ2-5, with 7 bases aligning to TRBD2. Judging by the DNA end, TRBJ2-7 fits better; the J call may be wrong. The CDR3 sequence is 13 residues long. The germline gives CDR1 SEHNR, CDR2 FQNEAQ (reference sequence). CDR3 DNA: TGTGCCAGCACCCAGGGAGGGGTTGACGAGCAGTACTTC. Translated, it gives CASTQGGVDEQYF.

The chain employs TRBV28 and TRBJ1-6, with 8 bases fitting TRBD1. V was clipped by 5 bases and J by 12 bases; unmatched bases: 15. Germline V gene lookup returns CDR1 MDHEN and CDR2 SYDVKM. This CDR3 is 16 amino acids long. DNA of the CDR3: TGTGCCAGCAGTCTCCCGGACAGGGAGAGGGTGGGACCCCTCCACTTT. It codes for CASSLPDRERVGPLHF.

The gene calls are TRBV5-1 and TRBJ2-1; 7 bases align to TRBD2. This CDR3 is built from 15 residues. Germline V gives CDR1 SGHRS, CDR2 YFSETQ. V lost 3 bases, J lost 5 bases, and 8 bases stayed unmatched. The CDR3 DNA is TGCGCCAGCAGCTCCTCCGGGACTACACACAATGAGCAGTTCTTC. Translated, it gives CASSSSGTTHNEQFF.

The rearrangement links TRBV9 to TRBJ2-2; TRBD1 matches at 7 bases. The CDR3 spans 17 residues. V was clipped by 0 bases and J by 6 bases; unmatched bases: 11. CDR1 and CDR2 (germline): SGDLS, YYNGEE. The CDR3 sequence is CASSVAEGAQRSGELFF. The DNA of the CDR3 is TGTGCCAGCAGCGTAGCAGAGGGGGCGCAAAGATCCGGGGAGCTGTTTTTT.

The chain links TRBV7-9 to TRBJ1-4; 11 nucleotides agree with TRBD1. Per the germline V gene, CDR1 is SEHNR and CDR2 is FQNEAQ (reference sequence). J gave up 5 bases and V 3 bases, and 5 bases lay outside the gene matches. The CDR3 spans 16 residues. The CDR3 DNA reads TGTGCCAGCAGCTTGCGGGGACAGGGGGAGAATGAAAAACTGTTTTTT. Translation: CASSLRGQGENEKLFF. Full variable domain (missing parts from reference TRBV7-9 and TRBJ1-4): DTGVSQNPRHKITKRGQNVTFRCDPISEHNRLYWYRQTLGQGPEFLTYFQNEAQLEKSRLLSDRFSAERPKGSFSTLEIQRTEQGDSAMYLCASSLRGQGENEKLFFGSGTQLSVL.

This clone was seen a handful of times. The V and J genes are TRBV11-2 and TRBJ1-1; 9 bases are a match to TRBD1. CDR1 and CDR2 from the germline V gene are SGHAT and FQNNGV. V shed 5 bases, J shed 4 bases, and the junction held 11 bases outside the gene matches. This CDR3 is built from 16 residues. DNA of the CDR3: TGTGCCAGCAGCCGATCCCGGGACAGGGCCCGCACTGAAGCTTTCTTT. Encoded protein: CASSRSRDRARTEAFF.

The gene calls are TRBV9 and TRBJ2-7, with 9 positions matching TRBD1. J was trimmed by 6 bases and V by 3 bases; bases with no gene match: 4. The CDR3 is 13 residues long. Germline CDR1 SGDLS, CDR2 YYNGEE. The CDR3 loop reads CASSGTGGFEQYF. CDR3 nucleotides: TGTGCCAGCAGCGGAACAGGGGGCTTCGAGCAGTACTTC.